This TCR beta chain comes out of a study of CD8 T cells in ankylosing spondylitis. This clonotype was seen at least ten times. Antigen: not known. One entry per CDR3 protein results from TCRdb running MiXCR on the 5' RACE reads. The repertoire holds a few hundred thousand distinct CDR3 sequences, with under 12% as singletons. The CDR3 has 12 amino acids. Germline V gene sequence: CDR1 LNHNV, CDR2 YYDKDF (reference sequence). The V end lost 4 bases, the J end lost 5 bases, and 8 bases lay between the germline ends. Study-wide findings and caveats: There was reportedly significant enrichment of clones that were disease-linked in matched ankylosing spondylitis synovial fluid.

Sequenced material: blood, either unsorted or a sorted T cell fraction (not recorded which). The TCR sequence derives from a male donor with ankylosing spondylitis or in good health (not recorded which). J is TRBJ2-5 and V is TRBV15; D unclear. CDR3 bases: TGTGCCACCAGCAACCCATCTGAGACCCAGTACTTC. This translates into CATSNPSETQYF.